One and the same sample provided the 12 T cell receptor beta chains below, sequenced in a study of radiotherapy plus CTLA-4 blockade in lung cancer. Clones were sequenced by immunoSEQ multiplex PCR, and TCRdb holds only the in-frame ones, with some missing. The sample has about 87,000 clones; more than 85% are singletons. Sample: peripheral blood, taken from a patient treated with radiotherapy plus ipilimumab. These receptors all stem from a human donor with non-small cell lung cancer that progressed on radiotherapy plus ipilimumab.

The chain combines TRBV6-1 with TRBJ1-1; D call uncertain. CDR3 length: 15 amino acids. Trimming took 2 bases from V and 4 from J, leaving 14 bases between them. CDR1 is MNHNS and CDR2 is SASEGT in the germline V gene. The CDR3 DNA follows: TGTGCCAGCAGTGAATCCTTGGGGTCGGGCACTGAAGCTTTCTTT. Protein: CASSESLGSGTEAFF.

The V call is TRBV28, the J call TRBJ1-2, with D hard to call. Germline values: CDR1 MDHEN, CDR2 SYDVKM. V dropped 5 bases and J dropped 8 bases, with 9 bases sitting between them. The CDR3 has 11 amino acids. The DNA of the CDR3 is TGTGCCAGCAGTGGTCCAAGGGGCTACACCTTC. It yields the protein CASSGPRGYTF.

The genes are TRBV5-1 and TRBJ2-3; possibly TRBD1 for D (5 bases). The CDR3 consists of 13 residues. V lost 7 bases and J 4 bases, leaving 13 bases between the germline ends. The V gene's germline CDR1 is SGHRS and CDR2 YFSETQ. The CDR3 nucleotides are TGCGCCAGCCGACGTGGGGCGGCAGATACGCAGTATTTT. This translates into CASRRGAADTQYF.

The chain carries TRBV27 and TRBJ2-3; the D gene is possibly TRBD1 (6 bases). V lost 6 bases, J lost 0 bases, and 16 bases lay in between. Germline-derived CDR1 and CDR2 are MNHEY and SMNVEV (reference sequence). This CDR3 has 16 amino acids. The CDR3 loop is CASRPKQGWSTDTQYF. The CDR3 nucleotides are TGTGCCAGCAGACCTAAACAGGGCTGGAGCACAGATACGCAGTATTTT.

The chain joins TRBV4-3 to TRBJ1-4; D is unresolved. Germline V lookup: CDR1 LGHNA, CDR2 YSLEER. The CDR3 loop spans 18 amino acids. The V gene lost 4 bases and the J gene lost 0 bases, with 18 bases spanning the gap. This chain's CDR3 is CASSPAHQIRATNEKLFF. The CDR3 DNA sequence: TGCGCCAGCAGCCCGGCTCACCAGATCAGAGCAACTAATGAAAAACTGTTTTTT.

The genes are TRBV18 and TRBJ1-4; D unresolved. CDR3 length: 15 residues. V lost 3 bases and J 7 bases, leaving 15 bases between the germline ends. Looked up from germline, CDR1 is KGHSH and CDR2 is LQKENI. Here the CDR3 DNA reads TGTGCCAGCTCACCGGCGACGTGGAGTGGTGAAAAACTGTTTTTT. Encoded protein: CASSPATWSGEKLFF.

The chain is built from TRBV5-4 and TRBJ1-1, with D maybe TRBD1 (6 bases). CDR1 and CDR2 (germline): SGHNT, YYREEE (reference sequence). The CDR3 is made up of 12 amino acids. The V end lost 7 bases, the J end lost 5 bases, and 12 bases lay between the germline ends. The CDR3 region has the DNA TGTGCCAGCGGGGGCCTGGGTACTGAAGCTTTCTTT. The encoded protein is CASGGLGTEAFF.

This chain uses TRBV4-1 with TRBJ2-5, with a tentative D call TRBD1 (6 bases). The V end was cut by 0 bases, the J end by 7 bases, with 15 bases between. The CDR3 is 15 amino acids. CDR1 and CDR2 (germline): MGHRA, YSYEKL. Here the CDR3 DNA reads TGCGCCAGCAGCCAAGATCAGGGGCCCCTTGGGACCCAGTACTTC. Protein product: CASSQDQGPLGTQYF.

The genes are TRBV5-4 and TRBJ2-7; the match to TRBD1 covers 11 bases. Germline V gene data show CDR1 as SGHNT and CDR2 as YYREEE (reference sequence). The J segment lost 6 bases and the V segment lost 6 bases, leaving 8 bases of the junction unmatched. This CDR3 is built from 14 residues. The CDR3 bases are TGTGCCAGCACCCCGGACAGGGGGCAATTCGAGCAGTACTTC. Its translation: CASTPDRGQFEQYF.

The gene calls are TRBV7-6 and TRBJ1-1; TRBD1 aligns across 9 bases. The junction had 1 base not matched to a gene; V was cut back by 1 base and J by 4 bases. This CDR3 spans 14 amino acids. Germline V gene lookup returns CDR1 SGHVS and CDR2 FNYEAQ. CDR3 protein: CASSLGTGATEAFF. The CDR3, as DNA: TGTGCCAGCAGCTTAGGGACAGGGGCCACTGAAGCTTTCTTT.

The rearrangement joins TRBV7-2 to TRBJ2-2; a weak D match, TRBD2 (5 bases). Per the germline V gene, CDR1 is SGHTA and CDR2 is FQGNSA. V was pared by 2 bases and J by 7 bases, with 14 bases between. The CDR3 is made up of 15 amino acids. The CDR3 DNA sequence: TGTGCCAGCAGCTTATTGGCTAGCTCGGGCGGGGAGCTGTTTTTT. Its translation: CASSLLASSGGELFF. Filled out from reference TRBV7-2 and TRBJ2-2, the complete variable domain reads GAGVSQSPSNKVTEKGKDVELRCDPISGHTALYWYRQSLGQGLEFLIYFQGNSAPDKSGLPSDRFSAERTGGSVSTLTIQRTQQEDSAVYLCASSLLASSGGELFFGEGSRLTVL.

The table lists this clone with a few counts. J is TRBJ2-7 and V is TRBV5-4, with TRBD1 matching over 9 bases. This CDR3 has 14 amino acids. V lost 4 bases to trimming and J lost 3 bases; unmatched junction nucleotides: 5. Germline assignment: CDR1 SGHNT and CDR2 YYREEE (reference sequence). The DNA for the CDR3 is TGTGCCAGCAGCGACTGGACAGGGGACTACGAGCAGTACTTC. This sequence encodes CASSDWTGDYEQYF.